This entry describes one TCR beta chain. The antigen remains unidentified. Primers: 60 Vbeta forward and 13 Jbeta reverse. Measured with immunoSEQ multiplex PCR; TCRdb has only the in-frame clones, and not every one. The sample records around 80,000 clones, under 65% being singletons. These donors, healthy bone marrow donors, were studied. Per the germline V gene, CDR1 is MNHEY and CDR2 is SMNVEV (reference sequence). J was trimmed by 3 bases and V by 0 bases; bases with no gene match: 4. This CDR3 contains 15 residues. The data derive from a study of cytomegalovirus exposure and HLA in healthy donors. Overall study results and limits: Most TCR sequences were seen very rarely across donors, but some public TCRs occurred in many. Per a later analysis, 15,000 to 20,000 TCR beta sequences showed association with HLA alleles at 0.05 false discovery rate.

Material for sequencing was PBMCs. The rearrangement links TRBV27 to TRBJ1-1, with 7 bases that match TRBD1. The clonotype was recovered from a male donor in good health and CMV-seropositive. Here the CDR3 DNA reads TGTGCCAGCAGTTTATCGCACAGGGGAGACACTGAAGCTTTCTTT. Translation gives CASSLSHRGDTEAFF.